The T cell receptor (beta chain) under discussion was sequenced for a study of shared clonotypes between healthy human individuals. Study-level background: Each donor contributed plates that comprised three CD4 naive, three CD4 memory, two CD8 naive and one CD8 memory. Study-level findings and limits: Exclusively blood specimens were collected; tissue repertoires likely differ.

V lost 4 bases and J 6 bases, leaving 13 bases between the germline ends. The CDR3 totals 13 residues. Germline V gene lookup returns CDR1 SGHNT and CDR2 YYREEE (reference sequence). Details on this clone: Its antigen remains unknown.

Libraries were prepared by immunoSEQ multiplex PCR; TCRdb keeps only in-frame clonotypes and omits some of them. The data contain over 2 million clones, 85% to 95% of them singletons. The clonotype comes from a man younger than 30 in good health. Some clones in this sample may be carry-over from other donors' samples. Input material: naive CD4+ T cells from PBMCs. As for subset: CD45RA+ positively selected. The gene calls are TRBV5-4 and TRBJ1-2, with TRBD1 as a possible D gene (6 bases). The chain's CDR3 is CASSRQAPDGYTF. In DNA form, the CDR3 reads TGTGCCAGCAGCAGACAGGCCCCGGATGGCTACACCTTC.